A selection of T cell receptor beta chains follows, all from one sample in a study of CD8 T cells in Susac syndrome. TCRdb recomputed calls from the immunoSEQ multiplex PCR reads with MiXCR, one row per CDR3 protein. The sample includes a few hundred thousand distinct CDR3 sequences, roughly 96% of them seen just once. Sequencing input: CD4+ T cells from PBMCs. The receptors come from a human donor with multiple sclerosis. The CDR3 runs from the conserved cysteine through the conserved F or W. D genes are given only for firm matches. A clone size is listed for some rows: how often the clone was seen (once, few, many), or a class if it is expanded.

once	TRBV5-1	-	TRBJ2-1	17	CASSPGRGGGLYNEQFF	TGCGCCAGCAGCCCGGGCCGTGGGGGAGGACTTTACAATGAGCAGTTCTTC
-	TRBV12-3/TRBV12-4	-	TRBJ2-7	14	CASSSDQPAYEQYF	TGTGCCAGCAGCTCCGACCAGCCTGCCTACGAGCAGTACTTC
-	TRBV27	-	TRBJ2-5	13	CASSFTGQETQYF	TGTGCCAGCAGTTTCACAGGGCAAGAGACCCAGTACTTC
-	TRBV24-1	-	TRBJ2-2	12	CATSGRTGELFF	TGTGCCACCAGTGGGCGAACCGGGGAGCTGTTTTTT
-	TRBV7-3	TRBD2	TRBJ2-3	17	CASSLTLAGGGTDTQYF	TGTGCCAGCAGCTTAACTCTAGCGGGAGGAGGTACAGATACGCAGTATTTT
-	TRBV11-2	TRBD1	TRBJ1-2	14	CASSLLRGLGGYTF	TGTGCCAGCAGCTTACTTAGGGGGCTCGGTGGCTACACCTTC
-	TRBV20-1	-	TRBJ2-3	13	CSEMGRLLDTQYF	TGCAGTGAAATGGGGCGTTTACTAGATACGCAGTATTTT
-	TRBV29-1	-	TRBJ2-5	15	CSVGIAVSGGETQYF	TGCAGCGTTGGCATCGCGGTCAGTGGGGGGGAGACCCAGTACTTC
-	TRBV29-1	TRBD1	TRBJ2-6	16	CSVAPRQGAGANVLTF	TGCAGCGTCGCCCCAAGGCAGGGGGCTGGGGCCAACGTCCTGACTTTC
-	TRBV23-1	TRBD1	TRBJ1-2	16	CASSRKIQGANYGYTF	TGCGCCAGCAGCCGAAAAATACAGGGGGCTAACTATGGCTACACCTTC
-	TRBV3-1	-	TRBJ2-1	15	CASSRLESSYNEQFF	TGTGCCAGCAGCCGCTTGGAGAGCTCCTACAATGAGCAGTTCTTC
-	TRBV11-2	TRBD2	TRBJ2-1	14	CASSLASGNNEQFF	TGTGCCAGCAGCTTGGCTAGCGGGAACAATGAGCAGTTCTTC
-	TRBV20-1	TRBD1	TRBJ1-2	14	CSARPPGQVSGYTF	TGCAGTGCTAGGCCACCGGGACAGGTCTCTGGCTACACCTTC
-	TRBV10-3	-	TRBJ2-1	12	CAISEAKNEQFF	TGTGCCATCAGTGAGGCGAAGAATGAGCAGTTCTTC
-	TRBV14	-	TRBJ2-3	12	CASSQMGDTQYF	TGTGCCAGCAGCCAGATGGGAGATACGCAGTATTTT
-	TRBV7-9	TRBD1	TRBJ1-1	15	CASSLGDSEGPEAFF	TGTGCCAGCAGCTTAGGGGACAGCGAAGGACCTGAAGCTTTCTTT
-	TRBV2	-	TRBJ2-5	14	CASSERGGQETQYF	TGTGCCAGCAGTGAAAGAGGGGGTCAAGAGACCCAGTACTTC
-	TRBV28	-	TRBJ1-5	14	CASSPGQINQPQHF	TGTGCCAGCAGTCCCGGACAGATCAATCAGCCCCAGCATTTT
once	TRBV7-9	-	TRBJ1-5	13	CASSLKVDQPQHF	TGTGCCAGCAGCTTGAAGGTGGATCAGCCCCAGCATTTT
-	TRBV29-1	-	TRBJ2-3	16	CSVELPQAFLSDTQYF	TGCAGCGTTGAGCTTCCCCAGGCATTCCTTAGTGATACGCAGTATTTT
-	TRBV2	-	TRBJ1-1	11	CASSGDTEAFF	TGTGCCAGCAGCGGGGACACTGAAGCTTTCTTT
-	TRBV7-2	-	TRBJ1-1	15	CASSGMGRRATEAFF	TGTGCCAGCAGCGGGATGGGACGGAGAGCCACTGAAGCTTTCTTT
-	TRBV24-1	TRBD1	TRBJ1-2	13	CATSEARGDGYTF	TGTGCCACCAGTGAGGCCAGGGGGGATGGCTACACCTTC
once	TRBV12-3/TRBV12-4	TRBD1	TRBJ2-3	15	CASRPQGAGYDTQYF	TGTGCCAGCAGACCGCAGGGGGCCGGCTATGATACGCAGTATTTT
-	TRBV28	TRBD2	TRBJ2-5	16	CASTPLGLAEQETQYF	TGTGCCAGCACCCCACTGGGCCTAGCGGAACAAGAGACCCAGTACTTC
-	TRBV29-1	-	TRBJ2-5	10	CSVAEGRVDF	TGCAGCGTTGCGGAGGGGAGAGTGGACTTC
-	TRBV27	-	TRBJ2-3	13	CASSLGNVDTQYF	TGTGCCAGCAGTTTAGGGAATGTTGATACGCAGTATTTT
-	TRBV18	-	TRBJ2-7	14	CASSPGQLHYEQYF	TGTGCCAGCTCACCAGGGCAGCTTCACTACGAGCAGTACTTC
-	TRBV27	-	TRBJ2-2	14	CASSITVNPGELFF	TGTGCCAGCAGTATCACAGTAAATCCCGGGGAGCTGTTTTTT